This T cell receptor (beta chain) comes out of a study of CD4 T cells in relation to SARS-CoV-2 and coronaviruses. About the research overall: ViraFEST: approximately 10-day antigen culture of PBMCs, then TCR beta CDR3 sequencing.

Looked up from germline, CDR1 is SGHAT and CDR2 is FQNNGV. The length of the CDR3 is 12 residues. Trimming took off 3 bases at V and 6 bases at J, with 6 bases between the two ends. Generated by immunoSEQ multiplex PCR, the TCRdb table keeps only in-frame clones and is missing some. The table records about 41,000 clones, 75% to 90% of them present only once. This clone has just a few counts. What it recognizes is unknown. The source is an adult with COVID-19. Sequenced material: naive CD4+ T cells from PBMCs, cultured in vitro. Subset defined: naive CD4+ T cells isolated by negative enrichment. The rearrangement uses TRBV11-2 and TRBJ2-1; D is unclear. CDR3: CASSFSRNEQFF. The CDR3 coding sequence is TGTGCCAGCAGCTTCTCTCGCAATGAGCAGTTCTTC. The full variable domain, completed using reference TRBV11-2 and TRBJ2-1, is EAGVAQSPRYKIIEKRQSVAFWCNPISGHATLYWYQQILGQGPKLLIQFQNNGVVDDSQLPKDRFSAERLKGVDSTLKIQPAKLEDSAVYLCASSFSRNEQFFGPGTRLTVL.